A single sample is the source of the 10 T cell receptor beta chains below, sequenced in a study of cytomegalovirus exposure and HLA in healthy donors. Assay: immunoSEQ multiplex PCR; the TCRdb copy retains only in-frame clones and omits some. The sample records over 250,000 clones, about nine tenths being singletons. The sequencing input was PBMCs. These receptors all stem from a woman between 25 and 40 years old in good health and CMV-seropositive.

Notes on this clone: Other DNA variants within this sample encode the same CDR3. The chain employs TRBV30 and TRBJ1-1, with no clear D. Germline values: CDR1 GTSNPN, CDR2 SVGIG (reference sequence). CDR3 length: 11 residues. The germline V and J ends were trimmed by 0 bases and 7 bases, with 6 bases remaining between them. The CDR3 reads CAWSVSVEAFF. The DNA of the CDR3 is TGTGCCTGGAGTGTATCAGTTGAAGCTTTCTTT.

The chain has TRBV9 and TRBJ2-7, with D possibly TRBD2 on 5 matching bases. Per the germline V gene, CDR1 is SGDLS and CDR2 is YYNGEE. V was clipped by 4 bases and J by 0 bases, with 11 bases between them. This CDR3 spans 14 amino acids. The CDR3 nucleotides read TGTGCCAGCAGCTTCGGGGATGCCTCCTACGAGCAGTACTTC. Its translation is CASSFGDASYEQYF.

The CDR3 DNA follows: TGTGCCACTCGTCAGGTCATTGGCAATCAGCCCCAGCATTTT. It translates to CATRQVIGNQPQHF. The gene calls are TRBV6-6 and TRBJ1-5; D remains unclear. V lost 10 bases and J lost 2, with 15 bases in between. In germline, CDR1 is MNHNY, CDR2 SVGAGI (reference sequence). CDR3 length: 14 residues.

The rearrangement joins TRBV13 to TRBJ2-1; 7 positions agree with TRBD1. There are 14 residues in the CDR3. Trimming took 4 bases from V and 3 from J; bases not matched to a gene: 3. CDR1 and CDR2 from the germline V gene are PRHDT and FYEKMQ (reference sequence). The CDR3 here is CASSWDSNYNEQFF. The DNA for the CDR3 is TGTGCCAGCAGCTGGGACAGCAACTACAATGAGCAGTTCTTC.

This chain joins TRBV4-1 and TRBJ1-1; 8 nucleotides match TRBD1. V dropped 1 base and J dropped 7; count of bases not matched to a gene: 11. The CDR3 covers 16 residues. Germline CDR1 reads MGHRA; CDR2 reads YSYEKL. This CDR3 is CASSQVGQSGGGEAFF. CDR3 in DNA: TGCGCCAGCAGCCAAGTGGGCCAGTCAGGGGGCGGTGAAGCTTTCTTT.

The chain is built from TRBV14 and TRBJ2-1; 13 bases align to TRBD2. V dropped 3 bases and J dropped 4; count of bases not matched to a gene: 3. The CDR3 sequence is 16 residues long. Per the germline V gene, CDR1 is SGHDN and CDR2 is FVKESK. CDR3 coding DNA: TGTGCCAGCAGCCATGGGACTAGCGGGATGTACAATGAGCAGTTCTTC. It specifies CASSHGTSGMYNEQFF.

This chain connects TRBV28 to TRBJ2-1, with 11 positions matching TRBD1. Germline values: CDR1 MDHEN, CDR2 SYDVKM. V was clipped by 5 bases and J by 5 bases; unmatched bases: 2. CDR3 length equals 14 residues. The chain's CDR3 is CASSGTGGNNEQFF. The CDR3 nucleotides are TGTGCCAGCAGTGGGACAGGGGGGAACAATGAGCAGTTCTTC.

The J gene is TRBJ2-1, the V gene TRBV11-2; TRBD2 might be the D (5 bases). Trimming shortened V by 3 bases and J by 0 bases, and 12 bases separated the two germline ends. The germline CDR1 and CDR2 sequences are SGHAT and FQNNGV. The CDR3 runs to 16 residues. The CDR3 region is CASSFTGVSSYNEQFF. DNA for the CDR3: TGTGCCAGCAGCTTTACCGGGGTTAGCTCCTACAATGAGCAGTTCTTC. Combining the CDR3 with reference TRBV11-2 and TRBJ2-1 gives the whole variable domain EAGVAQSPRYKIIEKRQSVAFWCNPISGHATLYWYQQILGQGPKLLIQFQNNGVVDDSQLPKDRFSAERLKGVDSTLKIQPAKLEDSAVYLCASSFTGVSSYNEQFFGPGTRLTVL.

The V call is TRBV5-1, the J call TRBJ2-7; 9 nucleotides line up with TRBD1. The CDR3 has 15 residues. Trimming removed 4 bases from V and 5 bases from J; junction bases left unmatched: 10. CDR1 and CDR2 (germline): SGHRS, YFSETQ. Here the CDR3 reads CASSGPGTGSHEQYF. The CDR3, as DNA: TGCGCCAGCAGCGGACCCGGGACAGGGAGCCACGAGCAGTACTTC.

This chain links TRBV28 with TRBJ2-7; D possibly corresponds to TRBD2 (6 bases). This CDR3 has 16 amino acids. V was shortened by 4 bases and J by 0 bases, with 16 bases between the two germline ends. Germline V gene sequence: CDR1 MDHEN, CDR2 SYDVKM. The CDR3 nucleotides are TGTGCCAGCAGTTCCTGGACGGTGGGGGGCTCCTACGAGCAGTACTTC. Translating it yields CASSSWTVGGSYEQYF.